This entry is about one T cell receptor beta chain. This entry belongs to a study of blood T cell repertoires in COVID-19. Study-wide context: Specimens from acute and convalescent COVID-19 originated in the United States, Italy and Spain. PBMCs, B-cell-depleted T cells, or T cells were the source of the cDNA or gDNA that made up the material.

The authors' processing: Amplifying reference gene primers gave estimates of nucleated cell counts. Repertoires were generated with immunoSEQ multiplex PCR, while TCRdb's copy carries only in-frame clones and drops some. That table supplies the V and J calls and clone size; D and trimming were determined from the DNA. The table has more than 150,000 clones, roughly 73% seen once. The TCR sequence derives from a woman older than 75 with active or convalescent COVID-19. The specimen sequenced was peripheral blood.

This CDR3 is CASIEPDRGCDTEAFF. The CDR3 nucleotides read TGTGCCAGCATTGAGCCGGACAGGGGGTGCGACACTGAAGCTTTCTTT. J is TRBJ1-1 and V is TRBV6-4, with 10 bases identical to TRBD1. The CDR3 loop spans 16 amino acids. Germline V lookup: CDR1 MRHNA, CDR2 SNTAGT. Unmatched junction bases numbered 11, after V lost 7 bases and J lost 3 bases.